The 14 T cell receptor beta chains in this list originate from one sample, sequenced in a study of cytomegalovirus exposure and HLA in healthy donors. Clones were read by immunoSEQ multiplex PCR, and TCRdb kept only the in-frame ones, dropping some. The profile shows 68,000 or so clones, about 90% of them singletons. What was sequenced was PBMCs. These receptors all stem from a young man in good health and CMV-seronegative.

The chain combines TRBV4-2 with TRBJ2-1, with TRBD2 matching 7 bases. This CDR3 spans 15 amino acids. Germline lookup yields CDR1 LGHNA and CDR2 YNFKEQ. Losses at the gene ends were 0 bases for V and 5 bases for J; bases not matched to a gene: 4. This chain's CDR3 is CASSQETGTNNEQFF. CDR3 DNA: TGTGCCAGCAGCCAAGAGACCGGGACTAACAATGAGCAGTTCTTC.

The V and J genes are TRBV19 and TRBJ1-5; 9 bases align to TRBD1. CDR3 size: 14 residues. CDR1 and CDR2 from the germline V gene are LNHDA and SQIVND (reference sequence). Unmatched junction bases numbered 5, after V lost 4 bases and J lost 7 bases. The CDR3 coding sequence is TGTGCCAGTAGTAGGGACAGGGAGGGGCAGCCCCAGCATTTT. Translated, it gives CASSRDREGQPQHF. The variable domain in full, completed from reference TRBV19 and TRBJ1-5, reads DGGITQSPKYLFRKEGQNVTLSCEQNLNHDAMYWYRQDPGQGLRLIYYSQIVNDFQKGDIAEGYSVSREKKESFPLTVTSAQKNPTAFYLCASSRDREGQPQHFGDGTRLSIL.

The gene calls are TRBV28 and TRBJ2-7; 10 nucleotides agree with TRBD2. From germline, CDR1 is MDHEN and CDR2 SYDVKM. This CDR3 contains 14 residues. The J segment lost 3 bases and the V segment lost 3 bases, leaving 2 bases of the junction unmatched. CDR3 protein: CASSFSSGSYEQYF. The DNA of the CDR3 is TGTGCCAGCAGTTTTTCTAGCGGGAGCTACGAGCAGTACTTC.

In DNA, the CDR3 is TGTGCCAGCAGCTTGAGTCGGTCGAATGAAAAACTGTTTTTT. It translates to CASSLSRSNEKLFF. The gene calls are TRBV5-4 and TRBJ1-4; D ambiguous. Germline-derived CDR1 and CDR2 are SGHNT and YYREEE (reference sequence). V lost 1 base and J 5 bases, leaving 9 bases between the germline ends. The CDR3 is made up of 14 amino acids. Looking up the rest from reference TRBV5-4 and TRBJ1-4 gives the full variable domain: ETGVTQSPTHLIKTRGQQVTLRCSSQSGHNTVSWYQQALGQGPQFIFQYYREEENGRGNFPPRFSGLQFPNYSSELNVNALELDDSALYLCASSLSRSNEKLFFGSGTQLSVL.

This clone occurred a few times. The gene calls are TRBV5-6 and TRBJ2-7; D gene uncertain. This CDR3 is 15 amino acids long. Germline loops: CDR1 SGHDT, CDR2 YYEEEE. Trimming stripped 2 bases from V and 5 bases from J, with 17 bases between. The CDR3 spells CASSLPPSLWHEQYF. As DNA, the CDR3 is TGTGCCAGCAGCTTACCGCCTTCATTGTGGCACGAGCAGTACTTC.

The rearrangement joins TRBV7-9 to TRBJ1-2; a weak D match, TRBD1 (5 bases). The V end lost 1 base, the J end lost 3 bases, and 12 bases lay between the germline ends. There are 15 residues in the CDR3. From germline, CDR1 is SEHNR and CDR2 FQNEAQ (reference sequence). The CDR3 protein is CASSLDAGWDYGYTF. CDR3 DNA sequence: TGTGCCAGCAGCTTAGATGCAGGGTGGGACTATGGCTACACCTTC.

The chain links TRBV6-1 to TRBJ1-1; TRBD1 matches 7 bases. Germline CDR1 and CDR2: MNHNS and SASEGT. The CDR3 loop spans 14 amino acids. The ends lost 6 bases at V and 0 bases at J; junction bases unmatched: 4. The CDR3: CASRGQSLNTEAFF. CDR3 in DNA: TGTGCCAGCAGGGGACAGTCCCTGAACACTGAAGCTTTCTTT.

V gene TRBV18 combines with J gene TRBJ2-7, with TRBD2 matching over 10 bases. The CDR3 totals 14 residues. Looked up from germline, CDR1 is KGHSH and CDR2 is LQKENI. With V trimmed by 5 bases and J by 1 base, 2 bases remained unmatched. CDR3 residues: CASSGLAASYEQYF. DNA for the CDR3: TGTGCCAGCTCAGGACTAGCGGCATCCTACGAGCAGTACTTC.

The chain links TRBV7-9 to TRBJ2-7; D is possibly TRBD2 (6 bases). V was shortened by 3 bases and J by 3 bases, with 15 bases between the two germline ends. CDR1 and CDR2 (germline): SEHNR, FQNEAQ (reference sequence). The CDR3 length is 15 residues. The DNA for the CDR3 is TGTGCCAGCAGCTTTTCCCTTAGCGGCCGCTACGAGCAGTACTTC. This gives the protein CASSFSLSGRYEQYF.

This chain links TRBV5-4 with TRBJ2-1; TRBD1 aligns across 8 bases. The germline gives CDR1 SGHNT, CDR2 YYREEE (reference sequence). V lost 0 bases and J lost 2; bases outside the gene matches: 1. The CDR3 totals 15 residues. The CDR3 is CASSLVQGAYNEQFF. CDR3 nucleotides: TGTGCCAGCAGCTTGGTACAGGGGGCCTACAATGAGCAGTTCTTC.

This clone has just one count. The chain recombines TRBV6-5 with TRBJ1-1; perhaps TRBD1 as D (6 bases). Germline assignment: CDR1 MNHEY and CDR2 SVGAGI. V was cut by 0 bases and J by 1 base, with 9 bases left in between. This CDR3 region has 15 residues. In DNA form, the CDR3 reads TGTGCCAGCAGTTACTCGGGGACAACGAACACTGAAGCTTTCTTT. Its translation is CASSYSGTTNTEAFF.

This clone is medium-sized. The CDR3 sequence is CASSPTGDSADTQYF. The CDR3 nucleotides read TGTGCCAGCAGTCCGACAGGGGATAGCGCAGATACGCAGTATTTT. The chain couples TRBV7-9 to TRBJ2-3; 8 nucleotides line up with TRBD1. The ends lost 6 bases at V and 4 bases at J; junction bases unmatched: 9. Germline CDR1 is SEHNR and CDR2 is FQNEAQ (reference sequence). This CDR3 is 15 amino acids long.

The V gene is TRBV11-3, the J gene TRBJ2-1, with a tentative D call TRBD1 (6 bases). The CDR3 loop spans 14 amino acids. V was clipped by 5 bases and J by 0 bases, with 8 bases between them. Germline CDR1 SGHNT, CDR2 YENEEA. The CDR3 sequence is CASSPDSSYNEQFF. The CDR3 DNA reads TGTGCCAGCAGCCCGGACAGCTCCTACAATGAGCAGTTCTTC.

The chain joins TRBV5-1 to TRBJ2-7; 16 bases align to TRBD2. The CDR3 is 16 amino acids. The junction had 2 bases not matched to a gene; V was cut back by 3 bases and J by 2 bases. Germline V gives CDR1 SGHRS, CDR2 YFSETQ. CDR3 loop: CASSYGTSGRAYEQYF. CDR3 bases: TGCGCCAGCAGCTATGGGACTAGCGGGAGGGCCTACGAGCAGTACTTC.